These 10 T cell receptor beta chains were all obtained from the same sample, sequenced in a study of T cell repertoires in cytomegalovirus infection. TCRdb reanalysed the reads using MiXCR and keeps one entry per CDR3 protein. The sample lists about 340,000 distinct CDR3 sequences, about 28% occurring once. Antigens of these TCRs are unknown. The sample was cultured PBMCs, taken from culture after CMV antigen stimulation. The receptors originated from a human donor in good health (CMV status not recorded). Some clones in this sample may be carry-over from other donors' samples.

The chain employs TRBV4-1 and TRBJ1-1; no clear D gene. The V end lost 3 bases, the J end lost 1 base, and 9 bases lay between the germline ends. The CDR3 totals 14 residues. The germline V gene encodes CDR1 MGHRA and CDR2 YSYEKL. In nucleotides, the CDR3 is TGCGCCAGCAGCCATGCAATCAAGAACACTGAAGCTTTCTTT. Protein product: CASSHAIKNTEAFF.

V is TRBV6-6 and J is TRBJ2-1; D is possibly TRBD1 (5 bases). Germline V lookup: CDR1 MNHNY, CDR2 SVGAGI (reference sequence). The CDR3 sequence is 17 residues long. V dropped 8 bases and J dropped 1 base, with 21 bases sitting between them. Here the CDR3 DNA reads TGTGCCAGCCGTCCCCCTAAGGCAGGGCCTTCCTACAATGAGCAGTTCTTC. Amino acid sequence: CASRPPKAGPSYNEQFF.

This clonotype was detected a few times. J is TRBJ2-3 and V is TRBV6-5; 7 nucleotides agree with TRBD1. With 2 bases clipped from V and 0 bases from J, the junction kept 17 bases outside the gene matches. The CDR3 length is 20 residues. The germline gives CDR1 MNHEY, CDR2 SVGAGI. CDR3 residues: CASSYSKMTGTVFSTDTQYF. The CDR3 coding sequence is TGTGCCAGCAGTTACAGCAAGATGACCGGGACAGTCTTTAGCACAGATACGCAGTATTTT.

The J gene is TRBJ2-7, the V gene TRBV2; D gene unclear. The CDR3 length is 14 residues. Trimming cost V 2 bases and J 0 bases, with 8 bases left between them. The germline V gene has CDR1 SNHLY and CDR2 FYNNEI. Here the CDR3 DNA reads TGTGCCAGCAGTGAAAGGGCAGTCTCCTACGAGCAGTACTTC. It yields the protein CASSERAVSYEQYF. Using reference TRBV2 and TRBJ2-7 for the parts outside the CDR3, the full variable domain is EPEVTQTPSHQVTQMGQEVILRCVPISNHLYFYWYRQILGQKVEFLVSFYNNEISEKSEIFDDQFSVERPDGSNFTLKIRSTKLEDSAMYFCASSERAVSYEQYFGPGTRLTVT.

This clonotype was picked up many times. The rearrangement links TRBV7-8 to TRBJ1-1, with 9 bases lining up with TRBD1. Germline CDR1 reads SGHVS; CDR2 reads FQNEAQ. The CDR3 runs to 13 residues. The V gene end was trimmed by 8 bases and the J gene end by 6 bases; junction bases not matched to a gene: 7. The CDR3 sequence: CASEQGARAEAFF. CDR3 DNA sequence: TGTGCCAGCGAACAGGGGGCGCGGGCTGAAGCTTTCTTT.

The J gene is TRBJ1-1, the V gene TRBV7-2, with 8 bases matching TRBD1. This CDR3 comprises 13 residues. After removal of 4 bases from V and 5 bases from J, the junction contained 3 bases not matched to a gene. CDR1 and CDR2 from the germline V gene are SGHTA and FQGNSA. The DNA for the CDR3 is TGTGCCAGCAGCTCCTGGACAGGGACTGAAGCTTTCTTT. Translated: CASSSWTGTEAFF. The variable domain in full, with the rest retrieved from reference TRBV7-2 and TRBJ1-1, is GAGVSQSPSNKVTEKGKDVELRCDPISGHTALYWYRQSLGQGLEFLIYFQGNSAPDKSGLPSDRFSAERTGGSVSTLTIQRTQQEDSAVYLCASSSWTGTEAFFGQGTRLTVV.

The gene calls are TRBV30 and TRBJ2-1; D might be TRBD1 (6 bases). Germline lookup yields CDR1 GTSNPN and CDR2 SVGIG (reference sequence). The CDR3 contains 15 residues. Trimming stripped 2 bases from V and 5 bases from J, with 16 bases between. The CDR3 bases are TGTGCCTGGAGTTGGGGCAGGGGCGGCAACAATGAGCAGTTCTTC. Translation gives CAWSWGRGGNNEQFF.

This clonotype occurred a few times. J is TRBJ2-1 and V is TRBV12-3 or TRBV12-4; TRBD2 matches 11 bases. The V gene end was trimmed by 6 bases and the J gene end by 6 bases; junction bases not matched to a gene: 13. CDR3 length: 17 residues. This CDR3 reads CASSAPVTSGGINEQFF. CDR3 DNA sequence: TGTGCCAGCAGCGCCCCCGTTACTAGCGGGGGTATCAATGAGCAGTTCTTC.

This clonotype was seen only a few times. The chain recombines TRBV6-1 with TRBJ1-5; D remains ambiguous. Germline CDR1 reads MNHNS; CDR2 reads SASEGT. Trimming shortened V by 5 bases and J by 2 bases, and 16 bases separated the two germline ends. The CDR3 totals 16 residues. Here the CDR3 reads CASSPRREKGNQPQHF. In DNA, the CDR3 is TGTGCCAGCAGTCCCAGGAGGGAGAAGGGCAATCAGCCCCAGCATTTT.

This clonotype has more than one count but fewer than ten. The chain uses TRBV19 and TRBJ1-5, with 8 bases identical to TRBD1. Trimming removed 5 bases from V and 6 bases from J; junction bases left unmatched: 12. The germline CDR1 and CDR2 sequences are LNHDA and SQIVND (reference sequence). The CDR3 covers 16 residues. Here the CDR3 DNA reads TGTGCCAGTAGTCACCCGGACAGGGTGTCTGGTCAGCCCCAGCATTTT. This sequence encodes CASSHPDRVSGQPQHF.